This T cell receptor beta chain was captured by sequencing in a study of blood T cell repertoires in COVID-19. Study context: The analysed material was cDNA or gDNA that came from T cells, B-cell-depleted T cells, or PBMCs.

In Cohort 3, a recovered donor had either two negative PCRs, clearance, or symptom resolution. TCRdb keeps only in-frame clones here, not all; method: immunoSEQ multiplex PCR. The table lists around 390,000 clones, approximately 87% of them singletons. The CDR3 length is 16 residues. V was shortened by 5 bases and J by 2 bases, with 19 bases between the two germline ends. Germline loops: CDR1 SGHAT, CDR2 FQNNGV. The rearrangement links TRBV11-2 to TRBJ2-7; the D gene is possibly TRBD2 (6 bases). Sequenced: PBMCs or T cells enriched from blood (not recorded which). This TCR was recovered from a woman aged 50 to 60 who had recovered from COVID-19. CDR3 loop: CASSPFAAGRPYEQYF. The CDR3 region has the DNA TGTGCCAGCAGCCCCTTTGCGGCGGGGAGACCCTACGAGCAGTACTTC.